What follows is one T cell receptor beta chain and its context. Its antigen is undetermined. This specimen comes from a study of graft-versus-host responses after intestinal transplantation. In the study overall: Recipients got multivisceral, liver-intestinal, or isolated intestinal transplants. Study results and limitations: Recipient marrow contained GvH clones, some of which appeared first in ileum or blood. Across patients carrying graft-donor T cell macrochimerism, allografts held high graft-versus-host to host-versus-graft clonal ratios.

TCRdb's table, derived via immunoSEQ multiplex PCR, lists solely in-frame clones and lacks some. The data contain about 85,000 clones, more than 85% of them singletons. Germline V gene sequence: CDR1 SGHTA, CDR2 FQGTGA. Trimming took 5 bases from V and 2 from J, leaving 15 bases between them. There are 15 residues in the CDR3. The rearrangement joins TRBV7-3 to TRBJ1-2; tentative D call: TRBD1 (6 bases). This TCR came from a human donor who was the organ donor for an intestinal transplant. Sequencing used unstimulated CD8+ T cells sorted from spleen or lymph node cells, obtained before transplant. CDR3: CASSPEGGSNYGYTF. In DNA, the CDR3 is TGTGCCAGCAGCCCGGAGGGGGGATCAAACTATGGCTACACCTTC.